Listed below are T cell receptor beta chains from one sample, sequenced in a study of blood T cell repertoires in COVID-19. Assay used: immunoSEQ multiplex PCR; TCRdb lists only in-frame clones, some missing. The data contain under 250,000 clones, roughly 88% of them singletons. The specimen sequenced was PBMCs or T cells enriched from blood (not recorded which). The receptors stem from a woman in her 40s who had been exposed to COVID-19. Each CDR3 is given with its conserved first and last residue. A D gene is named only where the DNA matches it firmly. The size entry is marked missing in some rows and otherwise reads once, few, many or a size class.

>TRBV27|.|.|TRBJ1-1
TGTGCCAGCAGTTTTTGGGGGGGTGATACTGAAGCTTTCTTT
CASSFWGGDTEAFF
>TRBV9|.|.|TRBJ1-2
TGTGCCAGCAGCGAGGCCCTCCCACGGGGAGATGGCTACACCTTC
CASSEALPRGDGYTF
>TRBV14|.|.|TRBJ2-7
TGTGCCAGCAGCCAAGGGACAGCCCCTTCGGGCGAGCAGTACTTC
CASSQGTAPSGEQYF
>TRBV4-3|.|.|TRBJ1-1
TGCGCCAGCAGCCAAGACCGGGACACCTACCCGAGGGGTAACACTGAAGCTTTCTTT
CASSQDRDTYPRGNTEAFF
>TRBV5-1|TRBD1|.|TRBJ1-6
TGCGCCAGCAGCTCTAGTCCCGGGACAGGGATCGGTTATAATTCACCCCTCCACTTT
CASSSSPGTGIGYNSPLHF
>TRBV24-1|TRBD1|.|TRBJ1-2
TGTGCCACCAGTGATACCCGGACAGGAAACTATGGCTACACCTTC
CATSDTRTGNYGYTF
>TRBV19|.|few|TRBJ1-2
TGTGCCAGCACTACCTCATGGGGGCGCACCTATGGCTACACCTTC
CASTTSWGRTYGYTF
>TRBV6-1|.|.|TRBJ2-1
TGTGCCAGCAGTGAAGCATATGGGACATACAATGAGCAGTTCTTC
CASSEAYGTYNEQFF
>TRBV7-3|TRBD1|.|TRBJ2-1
TGTGCCAGCGCAAGCGACAGGGGAGTTGGCAATGAGCAGTTCTTC
CASASDRGVGNEQFF
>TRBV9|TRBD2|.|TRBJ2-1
TGTGCCAGCAGCGTAGATCCGCGGGAGTCCTACAATGAGCAGTTCTTC
CASSVDPRESYNEQFF
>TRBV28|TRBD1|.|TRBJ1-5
TGTGCCAGCAGTTACGACAGGGGTCGGCAGCCCCAGCATTTT
CASSYDRGRQPQHF
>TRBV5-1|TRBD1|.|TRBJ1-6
TGCGCCAGCAGCGCTGACAGGGGAAGTTCACCCCTCCACTTT
CASSADRGSSPLHF
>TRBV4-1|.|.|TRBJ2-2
TGCGCCAGCAGCCAAAAGCCACCAGGGCCCACCGCTTCGAACACCGGGGAGCTGTTTTTT
CASSQKPPGPTASNTGELFF
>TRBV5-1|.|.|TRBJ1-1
TGTGCCAGCAGTTCAGTATCGAACACTGAAGCTTTCTTT
CASSSVSNTEAFF
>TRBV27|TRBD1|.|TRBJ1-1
TGTGCCAGCAGTGCCATCGCAGGGGGCATGAGGAACACTGAAGCTTTCTTT
CASSAIAGGMRNTEAFF
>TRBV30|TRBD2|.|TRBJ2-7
TGTGCCTGGAGTGCAGTAGCGGCGCGGGGGATGTACGAGCAGTACTTC
CAWSAVAARGMYEQYF
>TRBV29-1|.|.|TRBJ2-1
TGCAGCGTTGTAATACAGGGCTCAGGGCCCTACAATGAGCAGTTCTTC
CSVVIQGSGPYNEQFF
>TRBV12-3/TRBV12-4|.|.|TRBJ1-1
TGTGCCAGCACAACCGGAGGGAACACTGAAGCTTTCTTT
CASTTGGNTEAFF
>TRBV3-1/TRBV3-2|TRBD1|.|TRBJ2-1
TGTGCCAGCAGCCAAAGGCAGGGGGCTGTTGAGCAGTTCTTC
CASSQRQGAVEQFF
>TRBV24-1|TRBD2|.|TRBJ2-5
TGTGCCACCAGTGATTCGCGGACTAGCGGGAGTTATGAGACCCAGTACTTC
CATSDSRTSGSYETQYF
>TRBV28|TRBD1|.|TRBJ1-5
TGTGCCAGCAGGACCGACAGGGATCAGCCCCAGCATTTT
CASRTDRDQPQHF
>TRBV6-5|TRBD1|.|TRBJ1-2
TGTGCCAGCAGTCACGACAGGGACTATGGCTACACCTTC
CASSHDRDYGYTF
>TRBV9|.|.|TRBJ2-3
TGTGCCAGCAGCGTAGGGCACGGCACAGATACGCAGTATTTT
CASSVGHGTDTQYF
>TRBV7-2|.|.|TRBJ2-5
TGTGCCAGCAGCACGGGGAATACCCTCCAAGAGACCCAGTACTTC
CASSTGNTLQETQYF